This T cell receptor (beta chain) was retrieved from a study of a mutant IDH1 vaccine in newly diagnosed glioma. General study findings and limits: Pseudoprogression seemed unlinked to shifts in top peripheral T cell clonotypes.

The data were produced by immunoSEQ multiplex PCR, yet TCRdb's version contains in-frame clones alone and is incomplete. The data contain roughly 69,000 clones, around 84% of them singletons. About this clone: Its antigen is not identified.

Time point: week 35, safety follow-up. Every vaccine dose comprised 300 ug of mutant IDH1 20-mer peptide plus topical imiquimod. Donor diagnoses consisted of new WHO grade 3 or 4 IDH1-mutant, ATRX-lost astrocytomas. From germline, CDR1 is SEHNR and CDR2 FQNEAQ (reference sequence). V was clipped by 5 bases and J by 2 bases, with 19 bases between them. The CDR3 loop spans 16 amino acids. This sequence originates from a man aged 30 to 45 with glioma. The rearrangement uses TRBV7-9 and TRBJ2-7; D might be TRBD1 (6 bases). The input for sequencing was PBMCs, taken from a glioma patient whose treatment included an IDH1 peptide vaccine. The CDR3 spells CASSPETGTRAYEQYF. The CDR3 DNA reads TGTGCCAGCAGCCCCGAAACTGGGACAAGGGCCTACGAGCAGTACTTC.